One and the same sample provided the 2 T cell receptor beta chains below, sequenced in a study of OX40 agonist ivuxolimab in advanced cancers. Profiled with immunoSEQ multiplex PCR; TCRdb holds only in-frame clones, not every one. The sample contains fewer than 90,000 clones, approximately 90% of which appear only once. Sequences were derived from CD4+ or CD8+ T cells sorted from blood, sampled in a trial of the OX40 agonist ivuxolimab. The receptors stem from an adult with an advanced solid tumor such as melanoma, head and neck, liver or kidney cancer.

This clone has only a few counts. The chain has TRBV30 and TRBJ1-1, with no clear D. The germline V and J ends were trimmed by 0 bases and 2 bases, with 7 bases remaining between them. The V gene's germline CDR1 is GTSNPN and CDR2 SVGIG (reference sequence). The CDR3 extends over 13 amino acids. The CDR3 loop is CAWSVLRNTEAFF. The CDR3 DNA reads TGTGCCTGGAGTGTACTTAGAAACACTGAAGCTTTCTTT. Supplemented by reference TRBV30 and TRBJ1-1, the full variable domain reads SQTIHQWPATLVQPVGSPLSLECTVEGTSNPNLYWYRQAAGRGLQLLFYSVGIGQISSEVPQNLSASRPQDRQFILSSKKLLLSDSGFYLCAWSVLRNTEAFFGQGTRLTVV.

The chain uses TRBV18 and TRBJ1-6; perhaps TRBD1 as D (5 bases). CDR1 is KGHSH, CDR2 LQKENI, per germline. V dropped 6 bases and J dropped 10 bases, with 19 bases sitting between them. The CDR3 contains 15 residues. The CDR3 reads CASSDQQGETSPLHF. The CDR3 DNA sequence: TGTGCCAGCTCCGACCAGCAGGGAGAAACGTCACCCCTCCACTTT.